This T cell receptor beta chain originates from a study of early T cells in non-severe SARS-CoV-2 infection. Study-wide context: Investigators sequenced bulk RNA drawn from unsorted whole blood, and chains remained unpaired.

Germline CDR1 reads SGHVS; CDR2 reads FNYEAQ. CDR3 size: 15 residues. Trimming cost V 5 bases and J 1 base; bases outside gene matches: 7. This clonotype turned up a few times. Its specificity is unknown. Tagging with unique molecular identifiers was applied to individual cDNA molecules. TCRdb itself ran the 5' RACE reads through MiXCR, one entry per CDR3 protein. The table records tens of thousands of distinct CDR3 sequences, about 12% of them present only once. General study results and limits: The matching step, a VDJdb search, favored anti-spike CD8 responses and missed private and CD4 specificities.

The receptor comes from an adult who was a healthcare worker with PCR-confirmed SARS-CoV-2 infection or an uninfected control (not recorded which). This rearrangement joins TRBV7-6 to TRBJ2-5; 7 nucleotides line up with TRBD2. Sequencing input: whole blood. The CDR3 DNA follows: TGTGCCAGCAGCCCCTGGGGGGGGGTCCAAGAGACCCAGTACTTC. Translated, it gives CASSPWGGVQETQYF.